These 21 T cell receptor beta chains share one sample of origin, sequenced in a study of blood T cell repertoires in COVID-19. The protocol was immunoSEQ multiplex PCR, while the TCRdb copy is restricted to in-frame clones and leaves out a portion. The sample comprises 220,000 or so clones, roughly 80% of which are singletons, and 8% to 10% rests with the top ten. Sequencing input: peripheral blood. Receptors originate from a woman at least 80 years old with COVID-19, enrolled during active disease.

This chain joins TRBV5-5 and TRBJ1-4, with D maybe TRBD1 (6 bases). V lost 1 base to trimming and J lost 15 bases, with 22 bases between them. This CDR3 has 15 amino acids. CDR1 is SGHKS and CDR2 is YYEKEE in the germline V gene (reference sequence). This CDR3 is CASSLMLGQTSGVFF. In nucleotides, the CDR3 is TGTGCCAGCAGCTTGATGCTAGGACAGACCTCAGGGGTGTTTTTT.

V and J are TRBV18 and TRBJ2-4; TRBD2 might be the D (5 bases). With 4 bases removed from V and 6 bases from J, the gap between germline ends came to 13 bases. This CDR3 has 14 residues. Germline-derived CDR1 and CDR2 are KGHSH and LQKENI. CDR3: CASSQSEGLNIQYF. The CDR3 nucleotides are TGTGCCAGCTCACAAAGCGAGGGCTTAAACATTCAGTACTTC.

The chain recombines TRBV4-3 with TRBJ2-7, with 8 bases aligning to TRBD1. The CDR3 covers 15 residues. V lost 6 bases to trimming and J lost 0 bases; unmatched junction nucleotides: 7. Germline CDR1 and CDR2: LGHNA and YSLEER. CDR3 in DNA: TGCGCCAGCAGTATACGGACAGGGATCTCCTACGAGCAGTACTTC. It translates to CASSIRTGISYEQYF.

CDR3 DNA: TGCGCCAGCAGCCAAGGGTCCCCAGGGGAGACCCAGTACTTC. It encodes CASSQGSPGETQYF. The chain has TRBV5-1 and TRBJ2-5; possible D gene TRBD1, 5 bases. The CDR3 spans 14 residues. Germline V gene lookup returns CDR1 SGHRS and CDR2 YFSETQ. V gave up 4 bases and J gave up 5 bases, with 15 bases separating them.

J is TRBJ2-1 and V is TRBV18; 7 bases match TRBD2. The CDR3 is made up of 17 amino acids. Germline V gene data show CDR1 as KGHSH and CDR2 as LQKENI. J lost 0 bases, V lost 0 bases, and 5 bases had no gene match. In DNA, the CDR3 is TGTGCCAGCTCACCACCGTTAAGCGGGGTCTCCTACAATGAGCAGTTCTTC. Amino acids: CASSPPLSGVSYNEQFF.

This chain links TRBV30 with TRBJ2-7, with 9 bases that match TRBD1. The CDR3 loop spans 12 amino acids. Germline lookup yields CDR1 GTSNPN and CDR2 SVGIG (reference sequence). J was trimmed by 3 bases and V by 7 bases; bases with no gene match: 4. CDR3 sequence reads: CALQGAGYEQYF. The CDR3 region has the DNA TGTGCCTTACAGGGGGCTGGCTACGAGCAGTACTTC.

This chain joins TRBV29-1 and TRBJ1-2; the D gene is possibly TRBD1 (5 bases). This CDR3 spans 11 amino acids. Trimming removed 5 bases from V and 6 bases from J, with 10 bases in between. Germline CDR1 and CDR2: SQVTM and ANQGSEA. The CDR3 protein is CSVRWGDGYTF. CDR3 nucleotides: TGCAGCGTTCGATGGGGGGATGGCTACACCTTC.

J is TRBJ1-4 and V is TRBV5-1; perhaps TRBD1 as D (5 bases). The CDR3 length is 14 residues. Per germline, CDR1 SGHRS and CDR2 YFSETQ. With 0 bases removed from V and 5 bases from J, the gap between germline ends came to 8 bases. The CDR3 DNA is TGCGCCAGCAGCTTGGGACAGAGAAATGAAAAACTGTTTTTT. This sequence encodes CASSLGQRNEKLFF.

The CDR3 loop reads CASSPVGGGDTEAFF. The CDR3 nucleotides are TGTGCCAGCTCACCTGTCGGAGGGGGGGACACTGAAGCTTTCTTT. The rearrangement uses TRBV18 and TRBJ1-1; D may be TRBD1 (6 bases). Looked up from germline, CDR1 is KGHSH and CDR2 is LQKENI. V lost 3 bases, J lost 3 bases, and 14 bases lay in between. This CDR3 has 15 amino acids.

The gene calls are TRBV7-8 and TRBJ1-5; 8 nucleotides agree with TRBD1. Trimming cost V 3 bases and J 4 bases; bases outside gene matches: 5. Per the germline V gene, CDR1 is SGHVS and CDR2 is FQNEAQ. The CDR3 length is 15 residues. CDR3: CASSLDRVRNQPQHF. As DNA, the CDR3 is TGTGCCAGCAGCTTGGACAGGGTAAGGAATCAGCCCCAGCATTTT.

This clone was seen only a few times. The J gene is TRBJ1-6, the V gene TRBV7-8; 8 bases map to TRBD1. Trimming removed 4 bases from V and 7 bases from J; junction bases left unmatched: 6. Germline V gene data show CDR1 as SGHVS and CDR2 as FQNEAQ. CDR3 length equals 15 residues. CDR3 DNA: TGTGCCAGCAGCTCACCGGGACAGGCCAATTCACCCCTCCACTTT. Translating it yields CASSSPGQANSPLHF.

The chain couples TRBV14 to TRBJ2-5; TRBD2 is a possible D gene (6 bases). Per germline, CDR1 SGHDN and CDR2 FVKESK. The CDR3 is 16 amino acids. Trimming cost V 5 bases and J 0 bases, with 16 bases left between them. For the CDR3, the DNA is TGTGCCAGCAGCAGGGGAGGAGTTGGGTACCAAGAGACCCAGTACTTC. Translated: CASSRGGVGYQETQYF.

This rearrangement joins TRBV3-1 (or the pseudogene TRBV3-2) to TRBJ1-1, with D perhaps matching TRBD1 (5 bases). Trimming took off 4 bases at V and 5 bases at J, with 11 bases between the two ends. This CDR3 is built from 13 residues. CDR1 LGHDT and CDR2 YNNKEL come from the germline V gene (reference sequence). The chain's CDR3 is CASSRAQETEAFF. The CDR3 coding sequence is TGTGCCAGCAGCCGGGCACAGGAAACTGAAGCTTTCTTT.

V gene TRBV27 combines with J gene TRBJ1-5; D is unclear. Germline CDR1 and CDR2: MNHEY and SMNVEV (reference sequence). The V end lost 3 bases, the J end lost 1 base, and 4 bases lay between the germline ends. The CDR3 is 13 amino acids. CDR3 in amino acids: CASSLESNQPQHF. The CDR3 DNA reads as TGTGCCAGCAGTTTGGAGAGCAATCAGCCCCAGCATTTT.

This clone was counted a single time. The chain couples TRBV6-5 to TRBJ1-5; D may be TRBD1 (6 bases). With 5 bases removed from V and 7 bases from J, the gap between germline ends came to 12 bases. Germline lookup yields CDR1 MNHEY and CDR2 SVGAGI. The CDR3 consists of 13 residues. This CDR3 is CASSPDRLQPQHF. For the CDR3, the DNA is TGTGCCAGCAGTCCCGACAGGCTCCAGCCCCAGCATTTT.

This clone appeared a few times. The chain carries TRBV2 and TRBJ1-1; TRBD1 might be the D (5 bases). V lost 5 bases to trimming and J lost 1 base, with 11 bases between them. Germline CDR1 reads SNHLY; CDR2 reads FYNNEI. The CDR3 sequence is 14 residues long. CDR3 in DNA: TGTGCCAGCAGTTTCACAGGAGAGAACACTGAAGCTTTCTTT. Amino acids: CASSFTGENTEAFF.

The chain carries TRBV30 and TRBJ2-7, with 9 positions matching TRBD1. The CDR3 is made up of 12 amino acids. J gave up 4 bases and V 3 bases, and 1 base lay outside the gene matches. CDR1 is GTSNPN, CDR2 SVGIG, per germline (reference sequence). The CDR3 here is CAWRQGAYEQYF. The CDR3 DNA follows: TGTGCCTGGAGACAGGGGGCGTACGAGCAGTACTTC. Combining the CDR3 with reference TRBV30 and TRBJ2-7 gives the whole variable domain SQTIHQWPATLVQPVGSPLSLECTVEGTSNPNLYWYRQAAGRGLQLLFYSVGIGQISSEVPQNLSASRPQDRQFILSSKKLLLSDSGFYLCAWRQGAYEQYFGPGTRLTVT.

V and J are TRBV5-1 and TRBJ2-1; the match to TRBD2 covers 11 bases. The CDR3 contains 15 residues. Germline CDR1 and CDR2: SGHRS and YFSETQ. J gave up 7 bases and V 2 bases, and 5 bases lay outside the gene matches. The CDR3 DNA is TGCGCCAGCAGCTTTAGCGGGAGGGGTACGAATGAGCAGTTCTTC. Translating gives CASSFSGRGTNEQFF. The variable domain in full, with the rest retrieved from reference TRBV5-1 and TRBJ2-1, is KAGVTQTPRYLIKTRGQQVTLSCSPISGHRSVSWYQQTPGQGLQFLFEYFSETQRNKGNFPGRFSGRQFSNSRSEMNVSTLELGDSALYLCASSFSGRGTNEQFFGPGTRLTVL.

The gene calls are TRBV27 and TRBJ1-2, with 7 bases matching TRBD1. The CDR3 is made up of 15 amino acids. Germline V CDR1 and CDR2: MNHEY, SMNVEV (reference sequence). Losses at the gene ends were 4 bases for V and 4 bases for J; bases not matched to a gene: 9. The CDR3 region has the DNA TGTGCCAGCAGTTCCATCGGGACAGAAGGCTATGGCTACACCTTC. This translates into CASSSIGTEGYGYTF.

This sequence joins TRBV29-1 and TRBJ1-1, with D uncertain. V lost 3 bases, J lost 11 bases, and 19 bases lay in between. The CDR3 covers 13 residues. Germline-derived CDR1 and CDR2 are SQVTM and ANQGSEA. The CDR3 coding sequence is TGCAGCGTTGATCCTTTAGGCGGTCTTAGGGCTTTCTTT. Protein: CSVDPLGGLRAFF. The full variable domain, rest sourced from reference TRBV29-1 and TRBJ1-1, is SAVISQKPSRDICQRGTSLTIQCQVDSQVTMMFWYRQQPGQSLTLIATANQGSEATYESGFVIDKFPISRPNLTFSTLTVSNMSPEDSSIYLCSVDPLGGLRAFFGQGTRLTVV.

This chain joins TRBV5-6 and TRBJ1-3, with 7 bases lining up with TRBD1. The germline V gene has CDR1 SGHDT and CDR2 YYEEEE. This CDR3 comprises 16 residues. The junction had 11 bases not matched to a gene; V was cut back by 4 bases and J by 4 bases. CDR3 in DNA: TGTGCCAGCAGCGCTCCCGGGACAGCCATCGGAAACACCATATATTTT. The encoded protein is CASSAPGTAIGNTIYF.